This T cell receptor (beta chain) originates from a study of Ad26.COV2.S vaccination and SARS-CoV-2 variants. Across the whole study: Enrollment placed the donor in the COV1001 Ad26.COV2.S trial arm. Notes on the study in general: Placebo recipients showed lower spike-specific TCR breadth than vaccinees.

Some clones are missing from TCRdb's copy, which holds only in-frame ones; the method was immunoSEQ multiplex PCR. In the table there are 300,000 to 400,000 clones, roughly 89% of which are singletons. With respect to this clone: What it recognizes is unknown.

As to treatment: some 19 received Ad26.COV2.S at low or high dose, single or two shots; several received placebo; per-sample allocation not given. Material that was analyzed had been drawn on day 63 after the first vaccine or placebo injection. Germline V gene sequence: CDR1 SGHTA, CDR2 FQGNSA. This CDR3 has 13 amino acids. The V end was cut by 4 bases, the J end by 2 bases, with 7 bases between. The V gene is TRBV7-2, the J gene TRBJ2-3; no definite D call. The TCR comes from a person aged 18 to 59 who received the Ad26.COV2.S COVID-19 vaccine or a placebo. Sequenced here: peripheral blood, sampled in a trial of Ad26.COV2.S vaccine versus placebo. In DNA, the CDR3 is TGTGCCAGCAGCTACACTACCACAGATACGCAGTATTTT. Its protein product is CASSYTTTDTQYF. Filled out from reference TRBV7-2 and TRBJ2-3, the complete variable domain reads GAGVSQSPSNKVTEKGKDVELRCDPISGHTALYWYRQSLGQGLEFLIYFQGNSAPDKSGLPSDRFSAERTGGSVSTLTIQRTQQEDSAVYLCASSYTTTDTQYFGPGTRLTVL.